The 17 T cell receptor beta chains below all came from one sample that was sequenced in a study of OX40 agonist ivuxolimab in advanced cancers. The assay was immunoSEQ multiplex PCR, and TCRdb's table has in-frame clones only and misses some. The sample lists 42,000 or so clones; around nine tenths were seen once. The specimen comprised CD4+ or CD8+ T cells sorted from blood, sampled in a trial of the OX40 agonist ivuxolimab. These receptors originate from an adult with an advanced solid tumor such as melanoma, head and neck, liver or kidney cancer.

This clone appeared a single time. V gene TRBV5-1 combines with J gene TRBJ2-3; D may be TRBD2 (6 bases). The CDR3 has 18 amino acids. V lost 4 bases and J lost 0, with 21 bases in between. Germline assignment: CDR1 SGHRS and CDR2 YFSETQ. CDR3 sequence (DNA): TGCGCCAGCAGCCTACCTCCGGGGGTGGGGATAAGCACAGATACGCAGTATTTT. Residues: CASSLPPGVGISTDTQYF. Full variable domain (remainder filled in from reference TRBV5-1 and TRBJ2-3): KAGVTQTPRYLIKTRGQQVTLSCSPISGHRSVSWYQQTPGQGLQFLFEYFSETQRNKGNFPGRFSGRQFSNSRSEMNVSTLELGDSALYLCASSLPPGVGISTDTQYFGPGTRLTVL.

V and J are TRBV6-5 and TRBJ2-3, with 7 bases that match TRBD2. The CDR3 contains 16 residues. CDR1 is MNHEY and CDR2 is SVGAGI in the germline V gene. V lost 0 bases and J lost 2; bases outside the gene matches: 5. This chain's CDR3 is CASSYSGGRVTDTQYF. The CDR3 DNA is TGTGCCAGCAGTTACTCGGGGGGGAGGGTCACAGATACGCAGTATTTT.

This clone was observed once. The chain links TRBV7-3 to TRBJ2-3; 10 nucleotides agree with TRBD2. The CDR3 contains 16 residues. From germline, CDR1 is SGHTA and CDR2 FQGTGA. Trimming cost V 4 bases and J 3 bases; bases outside gene matches: 7. The CDR3 coding sequence is TGTGCCAGCAGCTGGATAGCGGGAGGCCGGACAGATACGCAGTATTTT. Translation gives CASSWIAGGRTDTQYF.

J is TRBJ2-5 and V is TRBV28; 10 nucleotides line up with TRBD1. The J call may not be correct, given that the DNA end is closer to TRBJ2-7. Per germline, CDR1 MDHEN and CDR2 SYDVKM. This CDR3 contains 14 residues. CDR3 sequence (DNA): TGTGCCAGCAGGCTGGACAGGGGGATCCACGAGCAGTACTTC. Translating gives CASRLDRGIHEQYF.

The V call is TRBV30, the J call TRBJ1-3; D is undetermined. This CDR3 is built from 14 residues. CDR1 is GTSNPN and CDR2 is SVGIG in the germline V gene (reference sequence). The V end lost 0 bases, the J end lost 7 bases, and 13 bases lay between the germline ends. CDR3 in amino acids: CAWSVSSFLNTIYF. The DNA for the CDR3 is TGTGCCTGGAGTGTTTCCAGTTTTCTCAACACCATATATTTT.

The rearrangement links TRBV5-1 to TRBJ2-5; 7 positions match TRBD1. The CDR3 runs 14 residues. Per germline, CDR1 SGHRS and CDR2 YFSETQ. Trimming cost V 0 bases and J 2 bases; bases outside gene matches: 1. Here the CDR3 DNA reads TGCGCCAGCAGCTTGGAGGGACAGCAAGAGACCCAGTACTTC. Protein product: CASSLEGQQETQYF.

V usage is TRBV7-3 and J usage is TRBJ2-2; D unresolved. The CDR3 runs to 13 residues. Trimming stripped 1 base from V and 4 bases from J, with 4 bases between. CDR1 is SGHTA, CDR2 FQGTGA, per germline. The CDR3 DNA is TGTGCCAGCAGCTTAATGGGCACCGGGGAGCTGTTTTTT. This sequence encodes CASSLMGTGELFF.

The chain recombines TRBV7-6 with TRBJ1-4; 8 nucleotides line up with TRBD1. With V trimmed by 5 bases and J by 0 bases, 14 bases remained unmatched. CDR1 and CDR2 from the germline V gene are SGHVS and FNYEAQ. CDR3 length: 19 residues. The DNA of the CDR3 is TGTGCCAGCAGCAACGAAAGACCGCAGGGGGCGGCAACTAATGAAAAACTGTTTTTT. Encoded protein: CASSNERPQGAATNEKLFF. The variable domain in full, with the rest retrieved from reference TRBV7-6 and TRBJ1-4, is GAGVSQSPRYKVTKRGQDVALRCDPISGHVSLYWYRQALGQGPEFLTYFNYEAQQDKSGLPNDRFSAERPEGSISTLTIQRTEQRDSAMYRCASSNERPQGAATNEKLFFGSGTQLSVL.

The V call is TRBV5-6, the J call TRBJ2-3; TRBD1 aligns across 8 bases. The germline CDR1 and CDR2 sequences are SGHDT and YYEEEE. CDR3 size: 17 residues. The V gene end was trimmed by 2 bases and the J gene end by 1 base; junction bases not matched to a gene: 9. The CDR3 is CASSFSHRGQGTDTQYF. CDR3 coding DNA: TGTGCCAGCAGCTTTTCCCATCGGGGACAGGGCACAGATACGCAGTATTTT.

The rearrangement joins TRBV29-1 to TRBJ2-3; D is possibly TRBD2 (6 bases). The CDR3 consists of 14 residues. The V gene's germline CDR1 is SQVTM and CDR2 ANQGSEA. The V and J ends lost 7 bases and 4 bases respectively, with 18 bases between them. DNA for the CDR3: TGCAGCGCACAGGACGGGAGCAGGGCAGATACGCAGTATTTT. Translation gives CSAQDGSRADTQYF.

This chain joins TRBV6-6 and TRBJ1-1; the D is unclear. V shed 10 bases and J shed 0 bases, with 15 bases lying between them. This CDR3 spans 14 amino acids. Germline V gives CDR1 MNHNY, CDR2 SVGAGI (reference sequence). The CDR3 reads CATAETRMNTEAFF. In DNA form, the CDR3 reads TGTGCCACGGCAGAAACGAGGATGAACACTGAAGCTTTCTTT.

This chain joins TRBV2 and TRBJ2-7, with D perhaps TRBD1 (7 bases). The length of the CDR3 is 12 residues. The V end lost 10 bases, the J end lost 6 bases, and 16 bases lay between the germline ends. Germline CDR1 and CDR2: SNHLY and FYNNEI. CDR3 loop: CATGPEGAEQYF. The DNA for the CDR3 is TGTGCCACCGGGCCGGAGGGGGCCGAGCAGTACTTC.

V usage is TRBV5-1 and J usage is TRBJ2-2; no definite D call. Germline CDR1 reads SGHRS; CDR2 reads YFSETQ. V gave up 2 bases and J gave up 2 bases, with 10 bases separating them. The CDR3 length is 15 residues. CDR3 nucleotide sequence: TGCGCCAGCAGCTTAACGGGTACAAACACCGGGGAGCTGTTTTTT. Translation gives CASSLTGTNTGELFF. Looking up the rest from reference TRBV5-1 and TRBJ2-2 gives the full variable domain: KAGVTQTPRYLIKTRGQQVTLSCSPISGHRSVSWYQQTPGQGLQFLFEYFSETQRNKGNFPGRFSGRQFSNSRSEMNVSTLELGDSALYLCASSLTGTNTGELFFGEGSRLTVL.

This clone was seen a handful of times. The rearrangement joins TRBV5-5 to TRBJ1-5; no firm D call. Per the germline V gene, CDR1 is SGHKS and CDR2 is YYEKEE (reference sequence). V lost 3 bases, J lost 2 bases, and 6 bases lay in between. CDR3 length equals 13 residues. Here the CDR3 DNA reads TGTGCCAGCAGCTCGCAGGGCAATCAGCCCCAGCATTTT. As protein: CASSSQGNQPQHF. Full variable domain (remainder filled in from reference TRBV5-5 and TRBJ1-5): DAGVTQSPTHLIKTRGQQVTLRCSPISGHKSVSWYQQVLGQGPQFIFQYYEKEERGRGNFPDRFSARQFPNYSSELNVNALLLGDSALYLCASSSQGNQPQHFGDGTRLSIL.

The chain is built from TRBV7-3 and TRBJ2-7; 7 positions agree with TRBD1. Germline values: CDR1 SGHTA, CDR2 FQGTGA. Trimming took 5 bases from V and 3 from J; bases not matched to a gene: 7. This CDR3 has 14 residues. For the CDR3, the DNA is TGTGCCAGCAGCCCGACAGGGTCAGGCTACGAGCAGTACTTC. Its protein product is CASSPTGSGYEQYF.

The J gene is TRBJ2-7, the V gene TRBV6-1, with 9 nucleotides matching TRBD1. The CDR3 is 15 amino acids. With 6 bases clipped from V and 7 bases from J, the junction kept 13 bases outside the gene matches. Looked up from germline, CDR1 is MNHNS and CDR2 is SASEGT. CDR3 residues: CASSPDRGRVGEQYF. CDR3 coding DNA: TGTGCCAGCAGCCCGGACAGGGGCCGGGTTGGAGAGCAGTACTTC.

This clone turned up a few times. The chain's CDR3 is CASSSRDSVYYGYTF. CDR3 bases: TGTGCCAGCAGCTCCCGGGACAGCGTTTACTATGGCTACACCTTC. The J gene is TRBJ1-2, the V gene TRBV13; 7 nucleotides agree with TRBD1. V gave up 4 bases and J gave up 3 bases; unmatched junction bases: 8. The CDR3 is made up of 15 amino acids. The V gene's germline CDR1 is PRHDT and CDR2 FYEKMQ (reference sequence).